Following are 24 T cell receptor beta chains from one sample sequenced in a study of blood T cell repertoires in COVID-19. Profiling relied on immunoSEQ multiplex PCR, and the TCRdb table lists in-frame clones only, not all of them. The sample holds roughly 200,000 clones, about nine tenths seen once. The sample was PBMCs or T cells enriched from blood (not recorded which). Source of these receptors: a woman between 50 and 59 years old in a cohort exposed to, infected with or recovered from COVID-19 (not recorded which).

The rearrangement joins TRBV5-1 to TRBJ1-2; 8 bases fit TRBD1. The CDR3 spans 13 residues. J gave up 8 bases and V 4 bases, and 7 bases lay outside the gene matches. CDR1 is SGHRS and CDR2 is YFSETQ in the germline V gene. The CDR3 spells CASSGDRGGGYTF. The CDR3 nucleotides read TGCGCCAGCAGCGGTGACAGGGGAGGCGGCTACACCTTC.

V usage is TRBV5-1 and J usage is TRBJ2-7; TRBD1 agrees at 10 bases. The V gene end was trimmed by 4 bases and the J gene end by 5 bases; junction bases not matched to a gene: 9. CDR1 is SGHRS, CDR2 YFSETQ, per germline. The CDR3 has 15 residues. The CDR3 loop reads CASSLQTGGFNEQYF. For the CDR3, the DNA is TGCGCCAGCAGCCTACAGACAGGGGGCTTTAACGAGCAGTACTTC.

This chain joins TRBV5-1 and TRBJ2-1, with TRBD2 matching over 8 bases. This CDR3 contains 13 residues. CDR1 and CDR2 from the germline V gene are SGHRS and YFSETQ. V lost 6 bases, J lost 1 base, and 0 bases stayed unmatched. The CDR3 coding sequence is TGCGCCAGCACGGGGGGGTCCTACAATGAGCAGTTCTTC. Amino acid sequence: CASTGGSYNEQFF.

V usage is TRBV28 and J usage is TRBJ1-5, with TRBD1 as a possible D gene (5 bases). This CDR3 is built from 12 residues. CDR1 and CDR2 (germline): MDHEN, SYDVKM. V dropped 1 base and J dropped 10 bases, with 8 bases sitting between them. CDR3 sequence: CASSLLGVPQHF. CDR3 in DNA: TGTGCCAGCAGTTTATTAGGGGTACCCCAGCATTTT. Full variable domain (remainder filled in from reference TRBV28 and TRBJ1-5): DVKVTQSSRYLVKRTGEKVFLECVQDMDHENMFWYRQDPGLGLRLIYFSYDVKMKEKGDIPEGYSVSREKKERFSLILESASTNQTSMYLCASSLLGVPQHFGDGTRLSIL.

V and J are TRBV5-1 and TRBJ2-7; 10 bases align to TRBD2. V shed 1 base and J 0 bases; nucleotides not matched to a gene: 4. Germline-derived CDR1 and CDR2 are SGHRS and YFSETQ. This CDR3 region has 16 residues. The CDR3 here is CASSLKASGSSYEQYF. The CDR3 region has the DNA TGCGCCAGCAGCTTGAAGGCTAGCGGGAGCTCCTACGAGCAGTACTTC.

With regard to this clone: This specimen includes other DNA sequences encoding the same CDR3. This chain joins TRBV2 and TRBJ1-1; 10 positions agree with TRBD1. With 6 bases clipped from V and 5 bases from J, the junction kept 3 bases outside the gene matches. From germline, CDR1 is SNHLY and CDR2 FYNNEI. CDR3 length: 13 residues. CDR3 region: CASRDRGYTEAFF. CDR3 sequence (DNA): TGTGCCAGCAGGGACAGGGGGTATACTGAAGCTTTCTTT.

This clone was observed a few times. The CDR3 protein is CASSSFRDREVVWNNQPQHF. In DNA form, the CDR3 reads TGTGCCAGCAGCTCTTTTAGGGACAGGGAAGTTGTGTGGAACAATCAGCCCCAGCATTTT. The chain couples TRBV13 to TRBJ1-5; TRBD1 aligns across 9 bases. The germline CDR1 and CDR2 sequences are PRHDT and FYEKMQ (reference sequence). The CDR3 contains 20 residues. V was pared by 4 bases and J by 3 bases, with 19 bases of the junction left unmatched.

The J gene is TRBJ1-3, the V gene TRBV6-1; D not resolved. The CDR3 sequence is 16 residues long. Germline CDR1 MNHNS, CDR2 SASEGT. Trimming left V 4 bases short and J 0 bases short, with 13 bases between. This CDR3 reads CASSALSSDSGNTIYF. The CDR3 nucleotides read TGTGCCAGCAGTGCACTATCGTCAGACTCTGGAAACACCATATATTTT.

Only a few counts were recorded for this clone. Other nucleotide sequences in the sample specify the same CDR3. This chain connects TRBV11-1 to TRBJ2-3; no clear D. V dropped 5 bases and J dropped 5 bases, with 8 bases sitting between them. CDR1 and CDR2 (germline): SGHAT, FQDESV (reference sequence). CDR3 length: 12 residues. CDR3 nucleotide sequence: TGTGCCAGCAGCCCACATCAAGATACGCAGTATTTT. Translated: CASSPHQDTQYF.

The genes are TRBV20-1 and TRBJ1-6; 7 bases align to TRBD1. J lost 5 bases, V lost 3 bases, and 4 bases had no gene match. The germline gives CDR1 DFQATT, CDR2 SNEGSKA (reference sequence). The CDR3 spans 14 residues. The DNA for the CDR3 is TGCAGTGCTAGTCGGGACAGAAATAATTCACCCCTCCACTTT. Translated, it gives CSASRDRNNSPLHF.

The chain carries TRBV6-6 and TRBJ1-2; D not resolved. The V gene lost 2 bases and the J gene lost 6 bases, with 10 bases spanning the gap. Germline loops: CDR1 MNHNY, CDR2 SVGAGI (reference sequence). The CDR3 is 13 residues long. CDR3 nucleotides: TGTGCCAGCAGTTACGCACAGAACGATGGCTACACCTTC. Translation gives CASSYAQNDGYTF.

The V call is TRBV19, the J call TRBJ1-2, with D perhaps matching TRBD1 (5 bases). CDR3 length: 14 amino acids. Germline loops: CDR1 LNHDA, CDR2 SQIVND (reference sequence). The V and J ends lost 6 bases and 4 bases respectively, with 15 bases between them. The CDR3 DNA reads TGTGCCAGTAGCAAGGACAAAGGATTCTATGGCTACACCTTC. It is translated as CASSKDKGFYGYTF.

This clone was recorded once. V is TRBV4-3 and J is TRBJ1-2, with D maybe TRBD1 (5 bases). Per germline, CDR1 LGHNA and CDR2 YSLEER. Trimming shortened V by 0 bases and J by 4 bases, and 12 bases separated the two germline ends. CDR3 length: 15 amino acids. The DNA for the CDR3 is TGCGCCAGCAGCCAAGAAGGGGACTTCCTCTATGGCTACACCTTC. Translated: CASSQEGDFLYGYTF.

Comment on this clone: One end of the junction fails to match germline, which may point to a read error. The chain couples TRBV30 to TRBJ2-7; the D is unclear. Germline-derived CDR1 and CDR2 are GTSNPN and SVGIG (reference sequence). This CDR3 is 12 amino acids long. The chain's CDR3 is CAWSASSYGQYF. CDR3 nucleotides: TGTGCCTGGAGTGCTAGTAGTTACGGGCAGTACTTC.

This sequence joins TRBV7-9 and TRBJ2-5; 7 positions agree with TRBD2. V shed 6 bases, J shed 2 bases, and the junction held 6 bases outside the gene matches. This CDR3 is built from 14 residues. Per the germline V gene, CDR1 is SEHNR and CDR2 is FQNEAQ (reference sequence). CDR3 nucleotide sequence: TGTGCCAGCAGTTTCGGGACTACGCAAGAGACCCAGTACTTC. Protein product: CASSFGTTQETQYF. The full variable domain, with the rest looked up from reference TRBV7-9 and TRBJ2-5, is DTGVSQNPRHKITKRGQNVTFRCDPISEHNRLYWYRQTLGQGPEFLTYFQNEAQLEKSRLLSDRFSAERPKGSFSTLEIQRTEQGDSAMYLCASSFGTTQETQYFGPGTRLLVL.

This rearrangement joins TRBV29-1 to TRBJ2-1, with a weak D call TRBD1 (6 bases). Germline-derived CDR1 and CDR2 are SQVTM and ANQGSEA. The V gene lost 6 bases and the J gene lost 0 bases, with 21 bases spanning the gap. The CDR3 consists of 17 residues. CDR3 amino acids: CSVDPRAKTGSYNEQFF. The CDR3 DNA sequence: TGCAGCGTCGACCCAAGGGCCAAGACAGGCTCCTACAATGAGCAGTTCTTC.

The chain employs TRBV29-1 and TRBJ1-1; 7 bases match TRBD1. V was clipped by 4 bases and J by 1 base; unmatched bases: 9. The CDR3 is 15 residues long. Germline V lookup: CDR1 SQVTM, CDR2 ANQGSEA. This CDR3 is CSVATGYGWNTEAFF. CDR3 nucleotide sequence: TGCAGCGTTGCGACAGGGTATGGGTGGAACACTGAAGCTTTCTTT.

The V and J genes are TRBV5-1 and TRBJ1-4; D not certain. Per germline, CDR1 SGHRS and CDR2 YFSETQ. The CDR3 is 13 amino acids. Trimming shortened V by 3 bases and J by 8 bases, and 11 bases separated the two germline ends. The DNA for the CDR3 is TGCGCCAGCAGCTCGGACTCGACCGAAAAACTGTTTTTT. This codes for CASSSDSTEKLFF.

The rearrangement uses TRBV4-3 and TRBJ1-5, with D perhaps TRBD1 (5 bases). This CDR3 is 15 amino acids long. CDR1 and CDR2 (germline): LGHNA, YSLEER. V lost 0 bases to trimming and J lost 7 bases, with 13 bases between them. The CDR3 region has the DNA TGCGCCAGCAGCCAAGATCCGGGGGGAATGCAGCCCCAGCATTTT. This translates into CASSQDPGGMQPQHF.

This chain uses TRBV28 with TRBJ2-7; 9 bases fit TRBD1. The length of the CDR3 is 14 residues. Looked up from germline, CDR1 is MDHEN and CDR2 is SYDVKM. The trim removed 8 bases at V and 12 bases at J, leaving 17 bases unmatched. The CDR3 DNA is TGTGCCAGCCGTACCCCGGGACAGGGTTCAATTTTGTACTTC. Translated: CASRTPGQGSILYF.

The rearrangement uses TRBV15 and TRBJ2-7; maybe TRBD1 (6 bases). With 6 bases removed from V and 1 base from J, the gap between germline ends came to 16 bases. The length of the CDR3 is 15 residues. Germline loops: CDR1 LNHNV, CDR2 YYDKDF (reference sequence). In DNA, the CDR3 is TGTGCCACCAGAATTTGGACAGACCGTTCCTACGAGCAGTACTTC. It encodes CATRIWTDRSYEQYF. The variable domain in full, completed from reference TRBV15 and TRBJ2-7, reads DAMVIQNPRYQVTQFGKPVTLSCSQTLNHNVMYWYQQKSSQAPKLLFHYYDKDFNNEADTPDNFQSRRPNTSFCFLDIRSPGLGDTAMYLCATRIWTDRSYEQYFGPGTRLTVT.

This clone was found once. This chain uses TRBV11-1 with TRBJ1-2; tentative D call: TRBD1 (5 bases). The CDR3 totals 14 residues. Germline CDR1 reads SGHAT; CDR2 reads FQDESV (reference sequence). Between the trimmed V and J ends, which lost 2 bases and 8 bases, there was a span of 15 bases. The CDR3 loop reads CASSLLESWTGYTF. The CDR3 bases are TGTGCCAGCAGCTTATTAGAGTCGTGGACAGGCTACACCTTC.

Here the CDR3 reads CASSESRGLASNEQFF. CDR3 coding DNA: TGCGCCAGCAGTGAGTCTAGGGGACTAGCGAGCAATGAGCAGTTCTTC. The gene calls are TRBV10-1 and TRBJ2-1; 10 nucleotides agree with TRBD2. The CDR3 loop spans 16 amino acids. The V gene's germline CDR1 is WNHNN and CDR2 SYGVQD (reference sequence). The J segment lost 6 bases and the V segment lost 0 bases, leaving 5 bases of the junction unmatched.

The chain combines TRBV20-1 with TRBJ2-2; the D is unclear. V lost 3 bases to trimming and J lost 1 base, with 9 bases between them. The CDR3 covers 14 residues. From germline, CDR1 is DFQATT and CDR2 SNEGSKA (reference sequence). CDR3 region: CSASNTENTGELFF. The CDR3 nucleotides are TGCAGTGCTAGTAACACAGAGAACACCGGGGAGCTGTTTTTT.